A single sample is the source of the 5 T cell receptor beta chains below, sequenced in a study of cytomegalovirus exposure and HLA in healthy donors. It was with 60 Vbeta and 13 Jbeta primers that the PCR ran. The table came from immunoSEQ multiplex PCR; TCRdb's copy has only in-frame clones and leaves some out. There are over 150,000 clones in the sample; 65% to 85% occur only once, and less than 3% lies in the top ten. Sequencing input: PBMCs. Source of these receptors: a male donor in good health and CMV-seronegative.

The chain combines TRBV4-3 with TRBJ2-1; 8 bases align to TRBD2. CDR3 size: 18 residues. The V gene end was trimmed by 3 bases and the J gene end by 0 bases; junction bases not matched to a gene: 10. Looked up from germline, CDR1 is LGHNA and CDR2 is YSLEER. In DNA form, the CDR3 reads TGCGCCAGCAGCCAGAGGGCGGGAGGTCTTAGCTCCTACAATGAGCAGTTCTTC. It encodes CASSQRAGGLSSYNEQFF.

The genes are TRBV10-3 and TRBJ1-1; TRBD1 might be the D (6 bases). Germline-derived CDR1 and CDR2 are ENHRY and SYGVKD. The CDR3 covers 14 residues. V lost 4 bases and J 1 base, leaving 10 bases between the germline ends. For the CDR3, the DNA is TGTGCCATCAGTGGGGGACAACAGAACACTGAAGCTTTCTTT. Its protein product is CAISGGQQNTEAFF.

The chain employs TRBV7-6 and TRBJ1-1; D possibly corresponds to TRBD1 (5 bases). Trimming shortened V by 5 bases and J by 3 bases, and 19 bases separated the two germline ends. From germline, CDR1 is SGHVS and CDR2 FNYEAQ. CDR3 length: 16 amino acids. The DNA for the CDR3 is TGTGCCAGCAGCCCGCTCTCGGTAGTCAGGGACACTGAAGCTTTCTTT. Protein product: CASSPLSVVRDTEAFF.

The chain uses TRBV7-9 and TRBJ2-7; 7 nucleotides align to TRBD1. The CDR3 is 15 residues long. V was clipped by 1 base and J by 3 bases; unmatched bases: 6. Per germline, CDR1 SEHNR and CDR2 FQNEAQ (reference sequence). CDR3 residues: CASSLVRGQNYEQYF. CDR3 bases: TGTGCCAGCAGCTTAGTAAGGGGACAGAACTACGAGCAGTACTTC.

The chain couples TRBV6-5 to TRBJ2-3; D is perhaps TRBD2 (5 bases). From germline, CDR1 is MNHEY and CDR2 SVGAGI. The CDR3 contains 15 residues. V lost 2 bases to trimming and J lost 0 bases, with 9 bases between them. The CDR3 region has the DNA TGTGCCAGCAGTTACGGAGGCGGAAGCACAGATACGCAGTATTTT. It is translated as CASSYGGGSTDTQYF.